These 7 T cell receptor beta chains came from one sample sequenced in a study of Ad26.COV2.S vaccination and SARS-CoV-2 variants. TCRdb's copy holds only in-frame clones and misses some; the assay was immunoSEQ multiplex PCR. The table has about half a million clones, 89% seen once. Treatment: approximately 18 received Ad26.COV2.S at low or high dose, single or two shots; roughly five received placebo; per-sample allocation not given. On day 63 after the first injection, vaccine and placebo recipients gave samples. Source: peripheral blood, taken in a trial of Ad26.COV2.S vaccine versus placebo. These receptors were taken from a person aged 18-65 years who received the Ad26.COV2.S COVID-19 vaccine or a placebo.

The rearrangement uses TRBV7-9 and TRBJ2-3, with 10 bases fitting TRBD1. Germline loops: CDR1 SEHNR, CDR2 FQNEAQ (reference sequence). After removal of 11 bases from V and 6 bases from J, the junction contained 8 bases not matched to a gene. The CDR3 spans 13 residues. The CDR3: CAGYDRGRDTQYF. The DNA for the CDR3 is TGTGCCGGGTACGACAGGGGGCGGGATACGCAGTATTTT.

This sequence joins TRBV7-8 and TRBJ2-7, with 13 positions matching TRBD2. The junction had 8 bases not matched to a gene; V was cut back by 5 bases and J by 7 bases. The germline gives CDR1 SGHVS, CDR2 FQNEAQ. The CDR3 is 15 amino acids. The CDR3 here is CASSPGTSGTWEQYF. The CDR3 DNA is TGTGCCAGCAGCCCTGGGACTAGCGGGACGTGGGAGCAGTACTTC.

This chain links TRBV11-1 with TRBJ2-5; D could derive from TRBD1 or TRBD2 (5 bases each). Germline CDR1 reads SGHAT; CDR2 reads FQDESV (reference sequence). Trimming took 1 base from V and 5 from J, leaving 8 bases between them. The CDR3 totals 13 residues. CDR3 nucleotide sequence: TGTGCCAGCAGCTTAGGGGGCGGGGAGACCCAGTACTTC. It specifies CASSLGGGETQYF.

The chain couples TRBV30 to TRBJ2-7; 11 bases agree with TRBD1. Germline values: CDR1 GTSNPN, CDR2 SVGIG (reference sequence). V was clipped by 0 bases and J by 9 bases; unmatched bases: 4. The CDR3 consists of 13 residues. The CDR3 loop is CAWSVGQGAVQYF. DNA of the CDR3: TGTGCCTGGAGTGTAGGACAGGGGGCAGTGCAGTACTTC.

The gene calls are TRBV19 and TRBJ2-5; 7 nucleotides align to TRBD1. V was clipped by 7 bases and J by 5 bases; unmatched bases: 10. The CDR3 runs to 14 residues. In germline, CDR1 is LNHDA, CDR2 SQIVND (reference sequence). CDR3 DNA: TGTGCCAGTAATAAGGGGGCTGGGTTCGAGACCCAGTACTTC. It encodes CASNKGAGFETQYF.

This clone was picked up one time. The V and J genes are TRBV4-3 and TRBJ1-2, with TRBD1 as a possible D gene (6 bases). The V and J ends lost 1 base and 8 bases respectively, with 14 bases between them. Germline loops: CDR1 LGHNA, CDR2 YSLEER. This CDR3 region has 14 residues. CDR3 amino acids: CASSQVGGRSGYTF. The CDR3 bases are TGCGCCAGCAGCCAAGTTGGGGGGCGAAGCGGCTACACCTTC.

The DNA for the CDR3 is TGTGCCAGCAGCCCTAGACTAGCGGGAGGTTCTGACAATGAGCAGTTCTTC. Protein sequence: CASSPRLAGGSDNEQFF. The rearrangement uses TRBV7-9 and TRBJ2-1; 13 nucleotides line up with TRBD2. The length of the CDR3 is 17 residues. Unmatched junction bases numbered 9, after V lost 5 bases and J lost 5 bases. Germline CDR1 SEHNR, CDR2 FQNEAQ (reference sequence).